These 26 T cell receptor beta chains came from one sample sequenced in a study of OX40 agonist ivuxolimab in advanced cancers. The repertoire was sequenced with immunoSEQ multiplex PCR; TCRdb's copy has only in-frame clones and lacks some. This table holds some 44,000 clones, approximately 84% found once. Sample: CD4+ or CD8+ T cells sorted from blood, taken in a trial of the OX40 agonist ivuxolimab. All receptors derive from an adult with an advanced solid tumor such as melanoma, head and neck, liver or kidney cancer.

This clone was detected a few times. This chain uses TRBV5-1 with TRBJ2-4; TRBD1 aligns across 7 bases. The CDR3 is made up of 16 amino acids. The germline CDR1 and CDR2 sequences are SGHRS and YFSETQ. V lost 5 bases to trimming and J lost 0 bases; unmatched junction nucleotides: 8. This CDR3 is CASRETGVAAKNIQYF. The CDR3 DNA sequence: TGCGCCAGCAGAGAAACAGGGGTTGCAGCCAAAAACATTCAGTACTTC. Together with reference TRBV5-1 and TRBJ2-4, the CDR3 gives the full variable domain: KAGVTQTPRYLIKTRGQQVTLSCSPISGHRSVSWYQQTPGQGLQFLFEYFSETQRNKGNFPGRFSGRQFSNSRSEMNVSTLELGDSALYLCASRETGVAAKNIQYFGAGTRLSVL.

V is TRBV5-8 and J is TRBJ1-5; D is ambiguous. Trimming removed 4 bases from V and 2 bases from J, with 10 bases in between. CDR1 is SGHTS, CDR2 YDEGEE, per germline. The CDR3 loop spans 14 amino acids. DNA for the CDR3: TGTGCCAGCAGCCAGAGTCTCGGCAATCAGCCCCAGCATTTT. It codes for CASSQSLGNQPQHF. Complete variable domain (other parts from reference TRBV5-8 and TRBJ1-5): EAGVTQSPTHLIKTRGQQATLRCSPISGHTSVYWYQQALGLGLQFLLWYDEGEERNRGNFPPRFSGRQFPNYSSELNVNALELEDSALYLCASSQSLGNQPQHFGDGTRLSIL.

This clone has a handful of counts. The V and J genes are TRBV10-3 and TRBJ1-6; D gene ambiguous. The CDR3 runs 13 residues. Trimming left V 3 bases short and J 11 bases short, with 11 bases between. Germline CDR1 is ENHRY and CDR2 is SYGVKD. CDR3 nucleotide sequence: TGTGCCATCAGTGATAACACTGGGGCACCCCTCCACTTT. Translation: CAISDNTGAPLHF.

A word on this clone: Relative to the germline gene, one junction end is altered; a read error may explain this. V is TRBV5-1 and J is TRBJ2-7, with D possibly matching TRBD2 (6 bases). Germline V gives CDR1 SGHRS, CDR2 YFSETQ. There are 14 residues in the CDR3. The CDR3 DNA is TGCGCCAGCAGCCCCGGGACCGTTTTACGGGAGCAGTGCTTC. Its protein product is CASSPGTVLREQCF.

This clone was seen only a few times. This chain links TRBV5-1 with TRBJ2-7, with 11 bases identical to TRBD2. J was trimmed by 0 bases and V by 4 bases; bases with no gene match: 6. CDR3 length: 16 amino acids. Germline values: CDR1 SGHRS, CDR2 YFSETQ. The CDR3 spells CASSVTSGSSSYEQYF. CDR3 sequence (DNA): TGCGCCAGCAGCGTAACTAGCGGGAGCAGCTCCTACGAGCAGTACTTC.

The V and J genes are TRBV6-6 and TRBJ2-1; D not certain. V was pared by 2 bases and J by 8 bases, with 4 bases between. There are 11 residues in the CDR3. Per the germline V gene, CDR1 is MNHNY and CDR2 is SVGAGI (reference sequence). CDR3 DNA: TGTGCCAGCAGTTACATCGATGAGCAGTTCTTC. Its translation is CASSYIDEQFF.

J is TRBJ2-3 and V is TRBV2; 10 bases line up with TRBD2. This CDR3 has 14 amino acids. Germline V CDR1 and CDR2: SNHLY, FYNNEI. Trimming took 8 bases from V and 4 from J; bases not matched to a gene: 6. CDR3 region: CASDPSGRADTQYF. The CDR3 bases are TGTGCCAGCGACCCTAGCGGGAGAGCAGATACGCAGTATTTT.

This clone has just a few counts. This chain connects TRBV28 to TRBJ2-1, with 8 bases aligning to TRBD2. Germline V gene data show CDR1 as MDHEN and CDR2 as SYDVKM. Trimming at V came to 7 bases and at J to 4 bases, leaving 9 bases not matched to a gene. The CDR3 is made up of 15 amino acids. The CDR3 nucleotides read TGTGCCAGCACCCCTTATGCGGGAGGTTACAATGAGCAGTTCTTC. As protein: CASTPYAGGYNEQFF.

Worth noting for this clone: The same CDR3 is also encoded by other DNA sequences in this sample. J is TRBJ2-1 and V is TRBV5-4; D perhaps matches TRBD2 (6 bases). V lost 4 bases to trimming and J lost 1 base, with 12 bases between them. This CDR3 comprises 15 residues. The germline V gene encodes CDR1 SGHNT and CDR2 YYREEE (reference sequence). The CDR3 sequence is CASSPTSLSYNEQFF. CDR3 coding DNA: TGTGCCAGCAGCCCGACTAGTCTTTCCTACAATGAGCAGTTCTTC.

The genes are TRBV5-1 and TRBJ2-1; D may correspond to TRBD1 or TRBD2 (5 bases each). The V gene's germline CDR1 is SGHRS and CDR2 YFSETQ. The ends were cut back, 4 bases at V and 0 bases at J, with 11 bases in the middle. CDR3 length: 15 residues. The CDR3 here is CASSRDRSSYNEQFF. The CDR3 nucleotides read TGCGCCAGCAGCCGGGACCGGAGCTCCTACAATGAGCAGTTCTTC.

The chain has TRBV5-4 and TRBJ2-3; 9 bases align to TRBD2. The CDR3 runs to 16 residues. The germline V gene has CDR1 SGHNT and CDR2 YYREEE (reference sequence). After removal of 1 base from V and 2 bases from J, the junction contained 5 bases not matched to a gene. This CDR3 reads CASSLSSGTLTDTQYF. CDR3 DNA: TGTGCCAGCAGCTTGTCTAGCGGGACCCTCACAGATACGCAGTATTTT. The variable domain in full, with the rest retrieved from reference TRBV5-4 and TRBJ2-3, is ETGVTQSPTHLIKTRGQQVTLRCSSQSGHNTVSWYQQALGQGPQFIFQYYREEENGRGNFPPRFSGLQFPNYSSELNVNALELDDSALYLCASSLSSGTLTDTQYFGPGTRLTVL.

The V and J genes are TRBV5-4 and TRBJ2-5; 14 bases map to TRBD2. CDR1 is SGHNT and CDR2 is YYREEE in the germline V gene (reference sequence). J was trimmed by 5 bases and V by 9 bases; bases with no gene match: 3. The length of the CDR3 is 13 residues. The CDR3 reads CATGLAGAETQYF. The CDR3 DNA sequence: TGTGCCACGGGACTAGCGGGAGCGGAGACCCAGTACTTC. The full variable domain, with the rest looked up from reference TRBV5-4 and TRBJ2-5, is ETGVTQSPTHLIKTRGQQVTLRCSSQSGHNTVSWYQQALGQGPQFIFQYYREEENGRGNFPPRFSGLQFPNYSSELNVNALELDDSALYLCATGLAGAETQYFGPGTRLLVL.

The rearrangement uses TRBV28 and TRBJ2-1, with unresolved D. The V end lost 5 bases, the J end lost 7 bases, and 15 bases lay between the germline ends. The CDR3 sequence is 14 residues long. Germline V gene lookup returns CDR1 MDHEN and CDR2 SYDVKM. The CDR3 DNA is TGTGCCAGCAGTCCTCGAGAGGAGAGGAATGAGCAGTTCTTC. As protein: CASSPREERNEQFF. Full variable domain (missing parts from reference TRBV28 and TRBJ2-1): DVKVTQSSRYLVKRTGEKVFLECVQDMDHENMFWYRQDPGLGLRLIYFSYDVKMKEKGDIPEGYSVSREKKERFSLILESASTNQTSMYLCASSPREERNEQFFGPGTRLTVL.

The chain recombines TRBV15 with TRBJ1-5; D not certain. V gave up 0 bases and J gave up 2 bases, with 11 bases separating them. The CDR3 length is 16 residues. Germline CDR1 reads LNHNV; CDR2 reads YYDKDF (reference sequence). DNA of the CDR3: TGTGCCACCAGCAGAGAGAGGGCGTACGGCAATCAGCCCCAGCATTTT. This encodes CATSRERAYGNQPQHF.

A note on this clone: The sample carries other DNA sequences with the same CDR3. The chain couples TRBV7-3 to TRBJ2-5; D might be TRBD2 (5 bases). Deletions cut 5 bases from V and 4 bases from J, with 14 bases between. CDR3 length: 14 residues. Germline assignment: CDR1 SGHTA and CDR2 FQGTGA. CDR3 nucleotide sequence: TGTGCCAGCAGCCGATCGGCGGGCGGAGAGACCCAGTACTTC. Its protein is CASSRSAGGETQYF.

The V and J genes are TRBV5-1 and TRBJ2-1, with D perhaps matching TRBD1 or TRBD2 (5 bases each). The CDR3 covers 13 residues. V was shortened by 4 bases and J by 7 bases, with 12 bases between the two germline ends. Germline CDR1 and CDR2: SGHRS and YFSETQ. The chain's CDR3 is CASSIGTRNEQFF. The CDR3 coding sequence is TGCGCCAGCAGCATCGGGACGCGAAATGAGCAGTTCTTC.

This clone was seen more than once but under ten times. CDR3 coding DNA: TGTGCCAGCAGACGGACAGGGAAGAACACTGAAGCTTTCTTT. This encodes CASRRTGKNTEAFF. This rearrangement joins TRBV7-9 to TRBJ1-1; 8 positions agree with TRBD1. Germline V CDR1 and CDR2: SEHNR, FQNEAQ (reference sequence). V lost 6 bases, J lost 1 base, and 4 bases stayed unmatched. The CDR3 runs to 14 residues.

The CDR3 bases are TGTGCCAGCAGCCCCCCGGGGTCGAACACTGAAGCTTTCTTT. It translates to CASSPPGSNTEAFF. This chain uses TRBV7-9 with TRBJ1-1; D is uncertain. The V gene lost 5 bases and the J gene lost 1 base, with 11 bases spanning the gap. CDR1 is SEHNR, CDR2 FQNEAQ, per germline (reference sequence). The CDR3 has 14 amino acids.

This clone has only one observation. The rearrangement links TRBV6-5 to TRBJ2-4; D unclear. V was shortened by 6 bases and J by 0 bases, with 12 bases between the two germline ends. Per the germline V gene, CDR1 is MNHEY and CDR2 is SVGAGI. The CDR3 is 15 amino acids. The CDR3 protein is CASRSSVIAKNIQYF. In nucleotides, the CDR3 is TGTGCCAGCAGGTCCTCGGTTATAGCCAAAAACATTCAGTACTTC.

This rearrangement joins TRBV6-1 to TRBJ1-4; 8 bases are a match to TRBD1. Trimming took 6 bases from V and 8 from J; bases not matched to a gene: 8. Germline V gene sequence: CDR1 MNHNS, CDR2 SASEGT. This CDR3 has 14 residues. CDR3 nucleotides: TGTGCCAGCAGCAGACAGGGGCGCGAGGAAAAACTGTTTTTT. It codes for CASSRQGREEKLFF.

The chain has TRBV28 and TRBJ1-1; no definite D call. Germline CDR1 reads MDHEN; CDR2 reads SYDVKM. Trimming removed 6 bases from V and 1 base from J, with 12 bases in between. CDR3 size: 14 residues. CDR3 coding DNA: TGTGCCAGCAGGCGGCAAGGGAAGAACACTGAAGCTTTCTTT. Translation gives CASRRQGKNTEAFF.

The chain employs TRBV7-9 and TRBJ1-1; no definite D call. This CDR3 region has 15 residues. The V and J ends lost 1 base and 2 bases respectively, with 11 bases between them. Germline CDR1 is SEHNR and CDR2 is FQNEAQ (reference sequence). The CDR3 sequence is CASSLGVGSNTEAFF. In nucleotides, the CDR3 is TGTGCCAGCAGCTTAGGGGTTGGCAGTAACACTGAAGCTTTCTTT.

The rearrangement joins TRBV7-3 to TRBJ2-7; 8 nucleotides agree with TRBD2. The germline V gene has CDR1 SGHTA and CDR2 FQGTGA. V lost 5 bases to trimming and J lost 2 bases; unmatched junction nucleotides: 8. There are 15 residues in the CDR3. As DNA, the CDR3 is TGTGCCAGCAGCCTTCAAAGCGGGAGTGCCTACGAGCAGTACTTC. Translating gives CASSLQSGSAYEQYF.

The chain employs TRBV28 and TRBJ1-5; TRBD1 matches 8 bases. V was clipped by 1 base and J by 6 bases; unmatched bases: 5. This CDR3 is 15 amino acids long. Germline CDR1 and CDR2: MDHEN and SYDVKM. In nucleotides, the CDR3 is TGTGCCAGCAGTTTATACGGGACAGGAGGTCAGCCCCAGCATTTT. It specifies CASSLYGTGGQPQHF.

The chain recombines TRBV5-1 with TRBJ2-7; 10 nucleotides align to TRBD2. The CDR3 sequence is 15 residues long. V trimming: 0 bases; J trimming: 7 bases; junction bases outside the gene matches: 7. The germline V gene encodes CDR1 SGHRS and CDR2 YFSETQ. The CDR3 loop is CASSLAPSGSGEQYF. DNA of the CDR3: TGCGCCAGCAGCTTGGCCCCTAGCGGGAGTGGAGAGCAGTACTTC.

J is TRBJ2-7 and V is TRBV18, with D tentatively TRBD2 (6 bases). The germline CDR1 and CDR2 sequences are KGHSH and LQKENI. Deletions cut 2 bases from V and 1 base from J, with 9 bases between. CDR3 length: 14 residues. CDR3 region: CASSPNGGSYEQYF. The CDR3 region has the DNA TGTGCCAGCTCACCAAACGGGGGTTCCTACGAGCAGTACTTC.